The source of this TCR beta chain is a study of T cell responses to AZD1222 COVID-19 vaccine. Comments on this clone: Its antigen is undetermined.

Notes on the study in general: Close to half of all spike-specific TCRs reportedly target regions of the variants that are unmutated. The donors showed a predominance of white British ancestry and of females, with possible underestimation of clonal diversity.

Deletions cut 1 base from V and 6 bases from J, with 6 bases between. This CDR3 contains 12 residues. Germline CDR1 KGHSH, CDR2 LQKENI. Sequencing used immunoSEQ multiplex PCR; TCRdb keeps in-frame clones, though not all of them. The repertoire holds 50,000 to 65,000 clones, around nine tenths seen once, with about 5.7% in the top ten. This TCR came from an adult who received the MenACWY meningococcal vaccine as a control. J is TRBJ1-1 and V is TRBV18; D gene unclear. This material consisted of peripheral blood, taken 28 days after the second dose of the MenACWY control vaccine. CDR3 protein: CASSPLPSEAFF. The DNA of the CDR3 is TGTGCCAGCTCACCACTTCCCTCTGAAGCTTTCTTT.